This TCR beta chain was retrieved from a study of T-cell memory formation after mild COVID-19 (dated by TCRdb to the early 2020s). Concerning the study at large: TCR sequence clusters from the two donors were found to be largely donor specific. In a couple of donors, T-cell clones that expanded and contracted after mild COVID-19 were followed by sequencing TCRalpha and TCRbeta repertoires longitudinally. The cohort comprised two young, previously healthy adult volunteers, one female and one male.

Points the paper makes about the study in general: Some responding clones were detected in pre-infection memory, which suggested that pre-existing cross-reactive memory T cells had joined the SARS-CoV-2 response. Only a couple of mild cases were covered in the study, and larger cohorts including severe cases with pre-infection samples were considered necessary. Contracting CD4+ clones appeared mostly in the CM and EM memory subsets, whereas CD8+ clones were enriched in EMRA. From day 15 to 85, contracting clones showed balanced CD4/CD8 phenotypes, whereas a second wave of clones that expanded from day 15 to 37 leaned towards CD4+. Whether the second-wave clones peaking on day 37 were SARS-CoV-2 specific was not confirmed.

Ficoll-Paque density gradient centrifugation was used to isolate PBMCs. This clonotype was detected only a few times. Its specific antigen is unknown. No much larger clone exists at a distance of one base, and base qualities are not known. V and J lose 5 bases and 6 bases, and a span of 11 bases separates them. As encoded in the germline V gene, CDR1 is MNHEY while CDR2 is SVGEGT. Taken from cysteine to phenylalanine, the CDR3 has 13 residues. Just the 39-base CDR3 DNA is kept, in frame starting at base 1. TCRdb names Illumina NovaSeq 6000 as the instrument used. cDNA libraries for TCRalpha and TCRbeta were prepared by 5'RACE using constant-segment primers, with sample barcodes and unique molecular identifiers added. Trizol reagent was used to extract RNA from every sample. Library amplification was performed in two PCR steps, and a second sample barcode and Illumina TruSeq adapters were introduced in the second step. Libraries were sequenced on an Illumina NovaSeq with 2 x 150 bp paired-end reads. As for the authors' bioinformatics: With migec v1.2.7, reads were demultiplexed and then collapsed into UMI-guided consensus sequences. With mixcr v2.1.11, UMI consensuses were aligned to TRA and TRB V and J templates and assembled into clonotypes. A clonotype was counted as expanded or contracted only when both edgeR and NoisET called the clonotype significant, with the noise models trained on biological replicates. For edgeR calls, the thresholds were a false discovery rate-adjusted p below 0.01 and a log2 fold-change of 1. As an exploratory analysis of dynamics, max-normalized trajectories of the 1000 most abundant clonotypes were examined with PCA combined with hierarchical clustering. Separately sequenced CD4+ and CD8+ repertoires were used to assign the CD4 or CD8 phenotype of responding clones. Clones were called with MiXCR by TCRdb after fastp trimmed the public reads at Q25, and only in-frame beta chains were retained. Each entry merges the rows of one CDR3 protein and shows their most common DNA and genes. In this record, the V and J calls reflect TCRdb's handling and not the investigators' own analysis. This sample comprises approximately 300,000 distinct CDR3 sequences, approximately 20% of them detected only once. The biggest ten clones account for roughly 20% of the sample.

The sequencing sample was made of PBMCs or a T cell subset sorted from them (not recorded which). This TCR was sampled from a man aged 18 to 30 who had mild COVID-19 (a few samples of this study predate the infection). The sample titles of this study are shuffled in the database, so cell type and time point are left out; the donor was told from shared clones. The sequence links TRBV6-2 or TRBV6-3 to TRBJ1-5, with the D gene not confidently named. DNA sequence: TGTGCCAGCAGTATTGGTCTGGGTCAGCCCCAGCATTTT. The translation is CASSIGLGQPQHF.